This is a list of T cell receptor beta chains from one sample in a study of shared clonotypes between healthy human individuals. Libraries were prepared by immunoSEQ multiplex PCR; TCRdb keeps only in-frame clonotypes and omits some of them. The sample has about 490,000 clones; roughly 85% are singletons. Input material: PBMCs. These receptors were obtained from a woman aged 40 to 50 in good health. Some clones in this sample may be carry-over from other donors' samples. The CDR3 runs from the conserved cysteine through the conserved F or W. Each record gives: V gene, J gene, D gene, clone size, CDR3 protein, CDR3 DNA. D genes are given only for firm matches. The size entry is marked missing in some rows and otherwise reads once, few, many or a size class.

V: TRBV18
J: TRBJ2-7
D: TRBD1
size: .
CDR3: CASSPGTSGQGSYEQYF
DNA: TGTGCCAGCTCACCAGGGACCTCGGGACAGGGTTCCTACGAGCAGTACTTC

V: TRBV6-6
J: TRBJ2-7
D: .
size: .
CDR3: CASSSSTYEQYF
DNA: TGTGCCAGCAGTTCCTCGACCTACGAGCAGTACTTC

V: TRBV28
J: TRBJ2-2
D: TRBD2
size: many
CDR3: CASSPGLDRSTGELFF
DNA: TGTGCCAGCAGTCCCGGACTAGATCGGAGCACCGGGGAGCTGTTTTTT

V: TRBV7-2
J: TRBJ2-5
D: TRBD2
size: .
CDR3: CASSPGVAGEEQYF
DNA: TGTGCCAGCAGCCCCGGGGTAGCGGGAGAGGAGCAGTACTTC

V: TRBV7-3
J: TRBJ2-3
D: TRBD2
size: few
CDR3: CASSLNPAGSGVDTQYF
DNA: TGTGCCAGCAGCTTAAATCCAGCGGGATCTGGTGTAGATACGCAGTATTTT

V: TRBV7-3
J: TRBJ2-2
D: TRBD2
size: few
CDR3: CASSLLAGETGELFF
DNA: TGTGCCAGCAGCTTACTCGCGGGAGAGACCGGGGAGCTGTTTTTT

V: TRBV2
J: TRBJ2-2
D: .
size: .
CDR3: CASTGRVGYTGELFF
DNA: TGTGCCAGCACGGGCCGGGTTGGGTACACCGGGGAGCTGTTTTTT

V: TRBV6-5
J: TRBJ1-5
D: .
size: .
CDR3: CASSYSRVWPQHF
DNA: TGTGCCAGCAGTTACTCTCGGGTTTGGCCCCAGCATTTT

V: TRBV6-5
J: TRBJ2-1
D: .
size: .
CDR3: CASSYSPPRAGFEQFF
DNA: TGTGCCAGCAGTTACTCCCCTCCTAGGGCAGGCTTTGAGCAGTTCTTC

V: TRBV30
J: TRBJ2-7
D: TRBD2
size: .
CDR3: CAWSSLAGTEQYF
DNA: TGTGCCTGGAGTAGTCTAGCGGGAACCGAGCAGTACTTC

V: TRBV29-1
J: TRBJ2-2
D: .
size: once
CDR3: CSVYYTGELFF
DNA: TGCAGCGTTTATTACACCGGGGAGCTGTTTTTT

V: TRBV7-2
J: TRBJ2-2
D: TRBD2
size: .
CDR3: CASSRRGREGRDTGELFF
DNA: TGTGCCAGCAGCCGAAGGGGGCGGGAGGGCCGAGACACCGGGGAGCTGTTTTTT

V: TRBV2
J: TRBJ1-2
D: .
size: .
CDR3: CASSAPTGRAPYGYTF
DNA: TGTGCCAGCAGTGCTCCGACAGGCCGGGCACCCTATGGCTACACCTTC

V: TRBV27
J: TRBJ1-2
D: .
size: .
CDR3: CASSSGLGRSQSGYTF
DNA: TGTGCCAGCAGTTCCGGGTTGGGCCGTTCTCAGTCAGGCTACACCTTC

V: TRBV2
J: TRBJ2-5
D: .
size: once
CDR3: CASDGPQGPETQYF
DNA: TGTGCCAGCGATGGTCCCCAGGGGCCGGAGACCCAGTACTTC

V: TRBV5-1
J: TRBJ1-2
D: TRBD1
size: many
CDR3: CASSTGTAQNYGYTF
DNA: TGCGCCAGCAGCACCGGGACAGCACAAAACTATGGCTACACCTTC

V: TRBV7-2
J: TRBJ2-2
D: .
size: few
CDR3: CASSPGHLGTGELFF
DNA: TGTGCCAGCAGCCCGGGACATTTGGGCACCGGGGAGCTGTTTTTT

V: TRBV28
J: TRBJ1-1
D: TRBD1
size: .
CDR3: CASSFSWDRGLREGTEAFF
DNA: TGTGCCAGCAGTTTTTCCTGGGACAGGGGGCTCCGGGAGGGGACTGAAGCTTTCTTT

V: TRBV9
J: TRBJ2-2
D: TRBD2
size: .
CDR3: CASGKTSSSQLGELFF
DNA: TGTGCCAGCGGCAAGACTAGCTCATCCCAACTGGGGGAGCTGTTTTTT

V: TRBV5-8
J: TRBJ2-5
D: TRBD1
size: .
CDR3: CASSSDRGSQETQYF
DNA: TGTGCCAGCAGCTCCGACAGGGGGTCCCAAGAGACCCAGTACTTC

V: TRBV28
J: TRBJ1-1
D: TRBD1
size: .
CDR3: CATALRQGSTEAFF
DNA: TGTGCCACCGCCCTCCGACAGGGGAGTACTGAAGCTTTCTTT

V: TRBV6-6
J: TRBJ1-2
D: .
size: once
CDR3: CASSEGSGYTF
DNA: TGTGCCAGCAGTGAGGGGTCCGGCTACACCTTC

V: TRBV29-1
J: TRBJ1-5
D: TRBD1
size: few
CDR3: CSVSGQASNQPQHF
DNA: TGCAGCGTTTCGGGACAGGCCAGCAATCAGCCCCAGCATTTT

V: TRBV9
J: TRBJ1-4
D: .
size: .
CDR3: CASSVDPSGTEKLFF
DNA: TGTGCCAGCAGCGTGGACCCCAGCGGGACTGAAAAACTGTTTTTT

V: TRBV28
J: TRBJ2-1
D: TRBD2
size: .
CDR3: CASSSLLAGSYNEQFF
DNA: TGTGCCAGCAGTTCCCTACTAGCGGGGTCATACAATGAGCAGTTCTTC

V: TRBV10-3
J: TRBJ2-7
D: TRBD1
size: once
CDR3: CAISEYSPGQGVGEQYF
DNA: TGTGCCATCAGTGAGTATAGCCCCGGACAGGGGGTCGGCGAGCAGTACTTC

V: TRBV2
J: TRBJ1-1
D: TRBD1
size: few
CDR3: CASSPISWDRVSEAFF
DNA: TGTGCCAGCAGTCCAATAAGCTGGGACAGGGTTAGTGAAGCTTTCTTT

V: TRBV7-6
J: TRBJ2-1
D: TRBD2
size: few
CDR3: CASSSGGLATYNEQFF
DNA: TGTGCCAGCAGCTCCGGTGGACTAGCGACTTACAATGAGCAGTTCTTC

V: TRBV19
J: TRBJ2-1
D: TRBD1
size: .
CDR3: CASSIGGTGGIEQFF
DNA: TGTGCCAGTAGTATAGGAGGGACAGGGGGCATTGAGCAGTTCTTC

V: TRBV15
J: TRBJ2-1
D: TRBD2
size: .
CDR3: CATSRDGDYNNEQFF
DNA: TGTGCCACCAGCAGAGATGGGGACTACAACAATGAGCAGTTCTTC

V: TRBV5-4
J: TRBJ2-2
D: .
size: .
CDR3: CASSAAGTFNTGELFF
DNA: TGTGCCAGCAGCGCCGCCGGGACCTTTAACACCGGGGAGCTGTTTTTT

V: TRBV7-2
J: TRBJ2-7
D: .
size: .
CDR3: CASSLRRSYEQYF
DNA: TGTGCCAGCAGCTTACGTCGTTCCTACGAGCAGTACTTC

V: TRBV28
J: TRBJ1-4
D: .
size: .
CDR3: CASRRGRSTNEKLFF
DNA: TGTGCCAGCAGGAGGGGGAGATCTACTAATGAAAAACTGTTTTTT

V: TRBV27
J: TRBJ1-2
D: TRBD1
size: .
CDR3: CASSSWDRPGYTF
DNA: TGTGCCAGCAGTTCCTGGGACAGACCTGGCTACACCTTC

V: TRBV4-3
J: TRBJ2-7
D: TRBD2
size: .
CDR3: CASSSSAGTSGSGQYF
DNA: TGCGCCAGCAGCTCATCGGCCGGGACTAGCGGGAGCGGGCAGTACTTC

V: TRBV6-1
J: TRBJ1-1
D: .
size: .
CDR3: CASTLGGMNTEAFF
DNA: TGTGCCAGCACCTTAGGGGGTATGAACACTGAAGCTTTCTTT

V: TRBV4-3
J: TRBJ2-2
D: TRBD2
size: .
CDR3: CASSQDLRSGIDTGELFF
DNA: TGCGCCAGCAGCCAAGATCTCAGGAGCGGGATCGACACCGGGGAGCTGTTTTTT

V: TRBV28
J: TRBJ1-1
D: .
size: few
CDR3: CASSPGTLNTEAFF
DNA: TGTGCCAGCAGCCCAGGGACGCTGAACACTGAAGCTTTCTTT

V: TRBV5-1
J: TRBJ2-7
D: TRBD2
size: .
CDR3: CASSPTSGPTYEQYF
DNA: TGCGCCAGCAGCCCCACTAGCGGGCCAACCTACGAGCAGTACTTC

V: TRBV10-2
J: TRBJ2-1
D: .
size: .
CDR3: CASSNYGRYNEQFF
DNA: TGCGCCAGCAGTAATTACGGGCGGTACAATGAGCAGTTCTTC

V: TRBV28
J: TRBJ2-7
D: .
size: .
CDR3: CASRRRGYEQYF
DNA: TGTGCCAGCCGGAGGCGAGGCTACGAGCAGTACTTC

V: TRBV7-2
J: TRBJ2-7
D: .
size: .
CDR3: CASSFGSSYEQYF
DNA: TGTGCCAGCAGCTTCGGTTCCTCCTACGAGCAGTACTTC

V: TRBV14
J: TRBJ2-7
D: .
size: .
CDR3: CASSQESWQGQQYF
DNA: TGTGCCAGCAGCCAAGAGTCGTGGCAGGGACAGCAGTACTTC

V: TRBV11-2
J: TRBJ1-4
D: .
size: .
CDR3: CASSFLGSLNEKLFF
DNA: TGTGCCAGCAGCTTCCTTGGATCTTTGAATGAAAAACTGTTTTTT

V: TRBV15
J: TRBJ1-5
D: TRBD1
size: .
CDR3: CATSSMNRGQPQHF
DNA: TGTGCCACCAGCAGTATGAACAGGGGACAGCCCCAGCATTTT